This T cell receptor beta chain was sequenced for a study of blood T cells in healthy people across ages (dated by TCRdb to between 2014 and 2017). Study-level background: In model experiments, template switching captured roughly one uniquely barcoded TCR beta cDNA molecule for every two T cells. For two donors (one aged 18 to 29 and one aged 80 or older), the study analyzed two additional independent replicas of 1 million unique cDNA reads from the same blood draw. Age-related changes in TCR beta repertoire diversity were measured in the study by deep sequencing normalized with unique cDNA molecular identifiers. Donors were grouped into four age groups: young (average 16 years), middle-aged (around 39), aged (around 60) and long-lived (around 80). Donors of different ages were randomly distributed across sequencing lanes to avoid experimental bias. Points the paper makes about the study in general: Because the CMV infection status of the donors was unknown, age-related changes in expanded clonotypes may potentially have been confounded. Observed TCR beta diversity per million T cells fell roughly linearly with age, and a significant reduction was already apparent by age approximately 40. The long-lived group showed more naive CD4+ T cells, fewer expanded clones and increased TCR diversity than the aged group, suggesting age selection. Estimates of total diversity based on one million sequenced T cells were considered lower bounds and underestimates. The percentage of naive T cells measured by flow cytometry correlated strongly with observed TCR beta diversity. Because profiling used bulk unsorted PBMCs, naive and antigen-experienced compartments could not be compared conclusively.

Compared with germline, V lacks 5 bases and J lacks 1 base; bases without a gene match: 10. The germline V gene encodes CDR1 SGHTA and CDR2 FQGNSA. The CDR3 covers 17 residues, taking in both the cysteine and the phenylalanine. Here the CDR3 DNA is all that survives: 51 bases in frame from base 1. This clonotype was counted between two and nine times. Its antigen target is currently unknown. Base quality data are lacking; no much larger clone is found one base away. Library preparation used 5' RACE. Sequencing relied on an Illumina HiSeq 2500. A second roughly 6 to 12 cycle PCR used a sample-barcoded 5' primer and a J-beta primer mix. Each TCR beta cDNA molecule received a unique molecular identifier from a template-switch 5' adaptor carrying 12 random nucleotides. At least 3 million CDR3-containing paired-end reads were obtained from each sample. The Mint cDNA synthesis kit, primed by a TRBC-specific oligonucleotide, was used to synthesize first-strand cDNA from all RNA. All cDNA was treated with uracil-DNA glycosylase and then went through a first 18-cycle PCR with the universal primers M1SS and BC2_uni_R. In the authors' own workflow: Each sample was normalized by randomly selecting 1 million high-quality reads, each carrying a distinct molecular identifier. Reads with shared molecular identifiers were discarded instead of being binned into consensus sequences. MiTCR, set to a Q25 quality threshold and the strictest error-elimination algorithm, was used for CDR3 identification, clonotype clustering and error correction. A nonparametric unseen species model with Euler transformation was used to estimate lower-bound total TCR beta diversity. Clones were called with MiXCR by TCRdb after fastp trimmed the public reads at Q25, and only in-frame beta chains were retained. Duplicate CDR3 protein sequences are folded into a single record with the most common DNA and genes. Clone size and V and J calls follow TCRdb, not the original study. This sample lists 550,000 to 700,000 distinct CDR3 sequences; 27% were detected once. The top ten clonotypes cover around 18% of the sample.

The roughly 39 donors, aged 6 to 90 years, were systemically healthy Caucasian individuals from Russia. Each donor gave 8.5 to 10 milliliters of peripheral blood, collected into EDTA-treated Vacutainer tubes. Ficoll-Paque density-gradient centrifugation was used to isolate PBMCs, with at least 7 million per sample. Trizol reagent was used to extract total RNA from PBMCs, with at least 5 micrograms per sample. Naive CD45RAhigh/CD27high T cell percentages were measured by flow cytometry on a PBMC aliquot from every donor. The rearranged segments are TRBV7-2 and TRBJ2-1, and 8 bases in between align with TRBD2. The sample comprised blood. The TCR comes from a woman aged 70 to 79 in good health. DNA sequence: TGTGCCAGCAGCATGATTTTACTAGCGGATTCCTACAATGAGCAGTTCTTC. Its product reads: CASSMILLADSYNEQFF.